A selection of T cell receptor beta chains follows, all from one sample in a study of T cells in Graves' hyperthyroidism and ophthalmopathy. TCRdb redid the calling of the multiplex PCR reads with MiXCR, one entry per CDR3 protein. The table shows 400,000 to 500,000 distinct CDR3 sequences, with about 15% occurring only once. Sample: blood. The source is a man younger than 35 with Graves' ophthalmopathy. Each CDR3 is given with its conserved first and last residue. Fields, in order: D gene, V gene, J gene, clone size, CDR3 DNA, CDR3 protein. D genes are given only for firm matches. Size is stated for part of the rows, as once, few or many counts, or as a class when the clone is expanded.

d_gene: .; v_gene: TRBV12-3/TRBV12-4; j_gene: TRBJ1-1; abundance: .; CDR3nt: TGTGCCAGCAGTTTACCGACAGTTAACACTGAAGCTTTCTTT; CDR3aa: CASSLPTVNTEAFF
d_gene: .; v_gene: TRBV30; j_gene: TRBJ1-1; abundance: .; CDR3nt: TGTGCCGGGACCTATATTGAAGCTTTCTTT; CDR3aa: CAGTYIEAFF
d_gene: TRBD1; v_gene: TRBV11-1; j_gene: TRBJ2-7; abundance: many; CDR3nt: TGTGCCAGCAGCTTTCGGGACAGATCCTACGAGCAGTACTTC; CDR3aa: CASSFRDRSYEQYF
d_gene: .; v_gene: TRBV29-1; j_gene: TRBJ1-1; abundance: many; CDR3nt: TGCAGCGTTGGCACTGAAGCTTTCTTT; CDR3aa: CSVGTEAFF
d_gene: .; v_gene: TRBV24-1; j_gene: TRBJ1-1; abundance: many; CDR3nt: TGTGCCACCAGAGGCGGCATGAACACTGAAGCTTTCTTT; CDR3aa: CATRGGMNTEAFF
d_gene: .; v_gene: TRBV5-8; j_gene: TRBJ1-1; abundance: many; CDR3nt: TGTGCCAGCAGCTTGGCCAGCAGGTTCCCTGAAGCTTTCTTT; CDR3aa: CASSLASRFPEAFF
d_gene: .; v_gene: TRBV3-1; j_gene: TRBJ2-7; abundance: .; CDR3nt: TGTGCCAGCAGCCAATTTTATTTATCACTTCCAGGGAACGAGCAGTACTTC; CDR3aa: CASSQFYLSLPGNEQYF
d_gene: TRBD2; v_gene: TRBV9; j_gene: TRBJ2-1; abundance: many; CDR3nt: TGTGCCAGCAGCGAAAGTAGCGGGAGGGCGTACAATGAGCAGTTCTTC; CDR3aa: CASSESSGRAYNEQFF
d_gene: .; v_gene: TRBV29-1; j_gene: TRBJ2-7; abundance: few; CDR3nt: TGCAGCGTTGGGGCAGGGGACTCAGGAAAGCAGTACTTC; CDR3aa: CSVGAGDSGKQYF
d_gene: TRBD1; v_gene: TRBV29-1; j_gene: TRBJ2-7; abundance: few; CDR3nt: TGCAGCGTTGTCCCCCAGGGGGTCTACGAGCAGTACTTC; CDR3aa: CSVVPQGVYEQYF
d_gene: .; v_gene: TRBV7-9; j_gene: TRBJ1-2; abundance: few; CDR3nt: TGTGCCAGCAGCTCCTTATGGACAGAAGCTAACTATGGCTACACCTTC; CDR3aa: CASSSLWTEANYGYTF
d_gene: TRBD2; v_gene: TRBV7-2; j_gene: TRBJ2-5; abundance: many; CDR3nt: TGTGCCAGCAGCTTAGCACTTGATAGCGGGGGAAGCCTGTACTTC; CDR3aa: CASSLALDSGGSLYF
d_gene: .; v_gene: TRBV11-2; j_gene: TRBJ2-3; abundance: many; CDR3nt: TGTGCCAGCAGCATTACTCCGGGACTCCGAAGTGTGGATACGCAGTATTTT; CDR3aa: CASSITPGLRSVDTQYF
d_gene: .; v_gene: TRBV7-9; j_gene: TRBJ2-3; abundance: .; CDR3nt: TGTGCCAGCAGCTTAGAGGCAGGCGGAGATACGCAGTATTTT; CDR3aa: CASSLEAGGDTQYF
d_gene: .; v_gene: TRBV20-1; j_gene: TRBJ2-2; abundance: few; CDR3nt: TGCAGTGCCTCGAAGAGGGGGGGAATCGGGGAGCTGTTTTTT; CDR3aa: CSASKRGGIGELFF
d_gene: .; v_gene: TRBV4-1; j_gene: TRBJ2-3; abundance: few; CDR3nt: TGCGCCAGCAGCCAAGATCCCCCCCGGCGGCCCACAGATACGCAGTATTTT; CDR3aa: CASSQDPPRRPTDTQYF
d_gene: TRBD2; v_gene: TRBV4-1; j_gene: TRBJ2-5; abundance: few; CDR3nt: TGCGCCAGCAGCCAAGATAAGGGGAGGGAAGAGACCCAGTACTTC; CDR3aa: CASSQDKGREETQYF
d_gene: .; v_gene: TRBV6-1; j_gene: TRBJ2-5; abundance: .; CDR3nt: TGTGCCAGCAGTGAAATGGAGGGGAAAGAGACCCAGTACTTC; CDR3aa: CASSEMEGKETQYF
d_gene: .; v_gene: TRBV29-1; j_gene: TRBJ2-1; abundance: .; CDR3nt: TGCAGCTTTGGACAGTACTACAATGAGCAGTTCTTC; CDR3aa: CSFGQYYNEQFF
d_gene: TRBD2; v_gene: TRBV19; j_gene: TRBJ2-7; abundance: .; CDR3nt: TGTGCCAGTAGTTATCTAGCGGGGCCCTACTACGAGCAGTACTTC; CDR3aa: CASSYLAGPYYEQYF
d_gene: TRBD2; v_gene: TRBV12-3/TRBV12-4; j_gene: TRBJ2-3; abundance: many; CDR3nt: TGTGCCAGCAGCCCTTTCGGGGGGACAGATACGCAGTATTTT; CDR3aa: CASSPFGGTDTQYF
d_gene: TRBD1; v_gene: TRBV19; j_gene: TRBJ2-4; abundance: once; CDR3nt: TGTGCCAGTAACATACCGGGACAGGGAACCAAAAACATTCAGTACTTC; CDR3aa: CASNIPGQGTKNIQYF
d_gene: .; v_gene: TRBV6-1; j_gene: TRBJ2-3; abundance: many; CDR3nt: TGTGCCAGCAGTTCTAGGACACTCAGCACAGATACGCAGTATTTT; CDR3aa: CASSSRTLSTDTQYF
d_gene: TRBD2; v_gene: TRBV24-1; j_gene: TRBJ2-2; abundance: many; CDR3nt: TGTGCCACCAGTGATCCCACAGGACTAGCGGCGAACACCGGGGAGCTGTTTTTT; CDR3aa: CATSDPTGLAANTGELFF
d_gene: .; v_gene: TRBV6-4; j_gene: TRBJ1-5; abundance: .; CDR3nt: TGTGCCAGCAGAAAACCTCCAGGGGCGGGGAGCAATCAGCCCCAGCATTTT; CDR3aa: CASRKPPGAGSNQPQHF
d_gene: .; v_gene: TRBV13; j_gene: TRBJ1-1; abundance: many; CDR3nt: TGTGCCAGCAGCTTACTAGCCGGCACTGAAGCTTTCTTT; CDR3aa: CASSLLAGTEAFF
d_gene: .; v_gene: TRBV12-3/TRBV12-4; j_gene: TRBJ1-3; abundance: .; CDR3nt: TGTGCCAGCAGGCGATTTTCCGGGACGGCCTCTGGAAACACCATATATTTT; CDR3aa: CASRRFSGTASGNTIYF
d_gene: .; v_gene: TRBV10-2; j_gene: TRBJ2-6; abundance: many; CDR3nt: TGCGCCAGCAGTGAGCCGTTCTCTGGGGCCAACGTCCTGACTTTC; CDR3aa: CASSEPFSGANVLTF